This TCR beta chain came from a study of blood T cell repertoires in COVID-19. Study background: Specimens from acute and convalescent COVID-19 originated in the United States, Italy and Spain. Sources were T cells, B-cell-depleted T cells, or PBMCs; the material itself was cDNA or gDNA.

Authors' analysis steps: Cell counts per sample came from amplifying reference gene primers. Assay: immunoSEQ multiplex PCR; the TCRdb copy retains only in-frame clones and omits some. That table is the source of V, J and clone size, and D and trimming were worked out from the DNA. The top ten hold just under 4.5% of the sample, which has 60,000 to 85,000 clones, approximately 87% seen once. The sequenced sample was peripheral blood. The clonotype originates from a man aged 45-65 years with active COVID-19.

The CDR3 loop is CASRPSKKRETQYF. The CDR3 DNA reads as TGTGCCAGCAGGCCCTCGAAAAAACGGGAGACCCAGTACTTC. The rearrangement joins TRBV7-2 to TRBJ2-5; D is unclear. Trimming left V 6 bases short and J 5 bases short, with 16 bases between. The length of the CDR3 is 14 residues. Germline CDR1 is SGHTA and CDR2 is FQGNSA.